The 7 T cell receptor beta chains presented below share a single source sample, sequenced in a study of blood T cell repertoires in COVID-19. The assay was immunoSEQ multiplex PCR, and TCRdb's table has in-frame clones only and misses some. This table has approximately 270,000 clones, roughly 88% appearing once. The sample comprised peripheral blood. All receptors derive from a woman in her 70s with acute or convalescent COVID-19.

The chain recombines TRBV3-1 (or the pseudogene TRBV3-2) with TRBJ2-3; 11 bases map to TRBD2. Trimming at V came to 4 bases and at J to 6 bases, leaving 3 bases not matched to a gene. The germline V gene has CDR1 LGHDT and CDR2 YNNKEL (reference sequence). CDR3 length equals 14 residues. This chain's CDR3 is CASSPTSGGDTQYF. The CDR3 bases are TGTGCCAGCAGCCCCACTAGCGGGGGCGATACGCAGTATTTT.

This chain joins TRBV6-5 and TRBJ1-1, with D possibly matching TRBD1 (5 bases). V lost 6 bases and J lost 2, with 10 bases in between. This CDR3 comprises 13 residues. The germline V gene has CDR1 MNHEY and CDR2 SVGAGI. CDR3 loop: CASRNRGNTEAFF. The CDR3 bases are TGTGCCAGCAGGAATAGGGGTAACACTGAAGCTTTCTTT.

The CDR3 is CASSAERGYTF. The CDR3 coding sequence is TGTGCCAGCAGCGCGGAACGCGGCTACACCTTC. The chain combines TRBV5-5 with TRBJ1-2; no reliable D call. There are 11 residues in the CDR3. CDR1 is SGHKS and CDR2 is YYEKEE in the germline V gene (reference sequence). Deletions cut 4 bases from V and 8 bases from J, with 9 bases between.

The rearrangement joins TRBV15 to TRBJ1-2; TRBD1 matches at 9 bases. V trimming: 2 bases; J trimming: 0 bases; junction bases outside the gene matches: 4. CDR3 length: 16 amino acids. Per the germline V gene, CDR1 is LNHNV and CDR2 is YYDKDF (reference sequence). CDR3 bases: TGTGCCACCAGCAGACTGGGACAGGGCGCTAACTATGGCTACACCTTC. Translated: CATSRLGQGANYGYTF. Based on the CDR3 plus reference TRBV15 and TRBJ1-2, the full variable domain is DAMVIQNPRYQVTQFGKPVTLSCSQTLNHNVMYWYQQKSSQAPKLLFHYYDKDFNNEADTPDNFQSRRPNTSFCFLDIRSPGLGDTAMYLCATSRLGQGANYGYTFGSGTRLTVV.

This rearrangement joins TRBV10-3 to TRBJ2-7, with 9 bases aligning to TRBD2. Unmatched junction bases numbered 4, after V lost 0 bases and J lost 4 bases. The CDR3 is made up of 15 amino acids. Per the germline V gene, CDR1 is ENHRY and CDR2 is SYGVKD. CDR3: CAISESTGLAYEQYF. The CDR3 region has the DNA TGTGCCATCAGTGAGTCTACTGGACTAGCGTACGAGCAGTACTTC.

The CDR3 bases are TGTGCCAGCAGGCCACTAGCGGGGGGGTACGAGCAGTACTTC. Its translation: CASRPLAGGYEQYF. The chain recombines TRBV6-5 with TRBJ2-7; 13 nucleotides match TRBD2. J gave up 4 bases and V 6 bases, and 3 bases lay outside the gene matches. The CDR3 totals 14 residues. Germline loops: CDR1 MNHEY, CDR2 SVGAGI.

This sequence joins TRBV3-1 (or the pseudogene TRBV3-2) and TRBJ1-1; D is perhaps TRBD1 (6 bases). CDR1 is LGHDT and CDR2 is YNNKEL in the germline V gene (reference sequence). There are 15 residues in the CDR3. V gave up 4 bases and J gave up 5 bases, with 17 bases separating them. The CDR3 protein is CASSPAGGGWTEAFF. The CDR3 region has the DNA TGTGCCAGCAGCCCAGCGGGAGGGGGTTGGACTGAAGCTTTCTTT.